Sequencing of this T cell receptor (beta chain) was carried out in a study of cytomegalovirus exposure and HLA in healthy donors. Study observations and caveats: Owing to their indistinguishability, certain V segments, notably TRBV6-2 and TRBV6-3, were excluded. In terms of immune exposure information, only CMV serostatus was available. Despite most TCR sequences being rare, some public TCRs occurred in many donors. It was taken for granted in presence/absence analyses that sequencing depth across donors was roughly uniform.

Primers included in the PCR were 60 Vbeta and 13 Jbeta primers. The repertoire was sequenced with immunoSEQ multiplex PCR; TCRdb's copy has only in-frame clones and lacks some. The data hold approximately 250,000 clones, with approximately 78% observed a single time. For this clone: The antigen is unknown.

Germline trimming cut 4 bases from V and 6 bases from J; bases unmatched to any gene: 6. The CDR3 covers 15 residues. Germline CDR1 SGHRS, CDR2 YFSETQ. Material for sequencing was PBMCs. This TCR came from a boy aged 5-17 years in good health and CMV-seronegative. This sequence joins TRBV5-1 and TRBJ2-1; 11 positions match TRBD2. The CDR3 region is CASSPTSGSSNEQFF. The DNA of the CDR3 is TGCGCCAGCAGCCCTACTAGCGGGAGTAGCAATGAGCAGTTCTTC.